A selection of T cell receptor beta chains follows, all from one sample in a study of blood T cell repertoires in COVID-19. Here immunoSEQ multiplex PCR was the method, and the copy in TCRdb shows in-frame clones only, minus some. The sample comprises 2,000 or so clones, 69% of which are singletons, and 20% to 30% rests with the top ten. The sequenced sample consisted of peripheral blood. The receptors stem from a man between 65 and 85 years old with active COVID-19. The CDR3 runs from the conserved cysteine through the conserved F or W. A D gene is named only where the DNA matches it firmly. Where a row states a size, it is once, few, many or the class of an expanded clone; other rows omit it.

V	D	J	size	DNA	CDR3
TRBV5-4	TRBD1	TRBJ1-2	NA	TGTGCCAGCAGCTTAAGACAGGGATATGGCTATGGCTACACCTTC	CASSLRQGYGYGYTF
TRBV7-9	TRBD1	TRBJ1-2	NA	TGTGCCAGCAGCTTATTGCAGGGGGCCCTAACTAACTATGGCTACACCTTC	CASSLLQGALTNYGYTF
TRBV28	NA	TRBJ2-7	large	TGTGCCAGCAGTTTATCCCCAGGGATATACTACGAGCAGTACTTC	CASSLSPGIYYEQYF
TRBV2	NA	TRBJ2-5	NA	TGTGCCAGCAGCCGAGGTACCCAGTACTTC	CASSRGTQYF
TRBV15	NA	TRBJ2-7	NA	TGTGCCACCAGCAGAGCCGACAGAACCTACGAGCAGTACTTC	CATSRADRTYEQYF
TRBV27	NA	TRBJ1-2	large	TGTGCCAGCAGTTTATTCACCGACAGGCGTCTTGGCTACACCTTC	CASSLFTDRRLGYTF
TRBV6-5	TRBD1	TRBJ2-7	NA	TGTGCCAGCAGTTACACGGGACAGGGGGCATCGCAGTACTTC	CASSYTGQGASQYF
TRBV2	TRBD1	TRBJ1-5	NA	TGTGCCAGCAGTGAGGTTGCTGGGACAGGGGCTCAGCCCCAGCATTTT	CASSEVAGTGAQPQHF
TRBV24-1	TRBD1	TRBJ2-7	once	TGTGCCACCAGTGATACGACAGGGTGGGAGCAGTACTTC	CATSDTTGWEQYF
TRBV7-9	NA	TRBJ1-1	NA	TGTGCCAGCAGCCCGGGATCGACAGGTGAAGCTTTCTTT	CASSPGSTGEAFF
TRBV24-1	NA	TRBJ1-5	NA	TGTGCCACCAGTGAGGGTACAGGGCCGTCTCGCAATCAGCCCCAGCATTTT	CATSEGTGPSRNQPQHF
TRBV27	TRBD2	TRBJ2-7	NA	TGTGCCAGCAGTCCCGGGGGGGCATACGAGCAGTACTTC	CASSPGGAYEQYF
TRBV7-9	NA	TRBJ1-6	NA	TGTGCCAGCAGCTTAGGACAGGTCTATAATTCACCCCTCCACTTT	CASSLGQVYNSPLHF
TRBV6-2/TRBV6-3	TRBD2	TRBJ2-2	NA	TGTGCCAGCAGTTACACGGGAGGAATCGGGGAGCTGTTTTTT	CASSYTGGIGELFF
TRBV6-5	NA	TRBJ1-5	NA	TGTGCCAGCAGTTACGGACAGAATCAGCCCCAGCATTTT	CASSYGQNQPQHF
TRBV5-1	NA	TRBJ1-2	medium-sized	TGCGCCAGCAGGCCTGAGGGCTCTGATGGCTACACCTTC	CASRPEGSDGYTF
TRBV6-2/TRBV6-3	TRBD2	TRBJ2-1	few	TGTGCCAGCAGTTACTCGAGGGGGAAACCGACTAGCGGGAGGGTCCTCAATGAGCAGTTCTTC	CASSYSRGKPTSGRVLNEQFF
TRBV19	TRBD2	TRBJ2-1	medium-sized	TGTGCCAGTAGTATAACTAGCGGACCTTACAATGAGCAGTTCTTC	CASSITSGPYNEQFF
TRBV3-1/TRBV3-2	TRBD2	TRBJ2-1	NA	TGTGCCAGCAGCCCGAGGACTAGCGGGCAGTTCCGATACAATGAGCAGTTCTTC	CASSPRTSGQFRYNEQFF
TRBV3-1/TRBV3-2	NA	TRBJ2-7	NA	TGTGCCAGCAGCCAAAATGGACAGAATTACGAGCAGTACTTC	CASSQNGQNYEQYF
TRBV6-5	TRBD2	TRBJ2-1	NA	TGTGCCAGCAGTTACTCTGGACTAGCGGGAGATGAGCAGTTCTTC	CASSYSGLAGDEQFF
TRBV19	TRBD1	TRBJ1-1	NA	TGTGCCAGTCTTCTCGGACAGGGATACACTGAAGCTTTCTTT	CASLLGQGYTEAFF
TRBV4-1	NA	TRBJ1-3	NA	TGCGCCAGCAGCCAAGATATAGCCTACTCTGGAAACACCATATATTTT	CASSQDIAYSGNTIYF
TRBV27	NA	TRBJ1-6	NA	TGTGCCAGCAGTTTAGAGGCCCCGGGAATAGGTAATTCACCCCTCCACTTT	CASSLEAPGIGNSPLHF